This T cell receptor beta chain was captured in a study of T cells in Graves' hyperthyroidism and ophthalmopathy. RNA transcripts served as the template for amplifying TCR beta CDR3 regions. The study used the HTBI primer set for a first-round RT-PCR of the TCR CDR3. TCRdb reanalysed the multiplex PCR reads using MiXCR and keeps one entry per CDR3 protein. The data contain 300,000 to 350,000 distinct CDR3 sequences, 15% to 20% of them singletons. Germline CDR1 SGHNT, CDR2 YYREEE (reference sequence). This CDR3 contains 16 residues. V was shortened by 4 bases and J by 1 base, with 17 bases between the two germline ends.

The source is a man between 25 and 39 years old with Graves' hyperthyroidism. The rearrangement joins TRBV5-4 to TRBJ2-5, with D possibly TRBD1 on 5 matching bases. Input material: blood. The CDR3 spells CASSLGALNGQETQYF. The CDR3 DNA reads as TGTGCCAGCAGCCTTGGGGCTCTTAACGGCCAAGAGACCCAGTACTTC.